This TCR beta chain was retrieved from a study of tumor-infiltrating lymphocytes in primary liver carcinoma. Study-wide background: Spanning 30 to 69 years of age, the patients were men and women. General study findings and limits: Tumor region pairs outstripped tumor-adjacent and tumor-blood pairs in overlap.

Researchers drew blood RNA from unsorted whole blood and extracted germline DNA as well. Patients were treatment-naive with chronic HBV infection. CDR3 length: 14 residues. Per germline, CDR1 WSHSY and CDR2 SAAADI. Trimming pared 7 bases from V and 4 bases from J, leaving 14 bases between. This clonotype was observed at least ten times. The antigen remains undetermined. With around 490 ng total RNA as template and a constant-region primer, TCR beta cDNA was made. Generation of the TCR beta libraries relied on three nested multiplex PCR rounds using slightly modified ARM-PCR. Both of the initial two PCR rounds ran for approximately 11 cycles and employed TRBV1-TRBV30 forward primers alongside a C-beta reverse primer. TCRdb passed the multiplex PCR reads through MiXCR, listing each CDR3 protein once. The sample lists about 310,000 distinct CDR3 sequences; 58% were seen once.

This clonotype originated in a woman between 25 and 40 years old with primary liver carcinoma and hepatitis B virus infection. The chain is built from TRBV10-2 and TRBJ2-1; D is perhaps TRBD2 (5 bases). Material for sequencing was peripheral blood. CDR3 in amino acids: CASKRREGYNEQFF. The CDR3 DNA reads TGCGCCAGCAAGCGGAGAGAGGGTTACAATGAGCAGTTCTTC.